This is a list of T cell receptor beta chains from one sample in a study of radiation and T cells in renal cell carcinoma. Clones were sequenced by immunoSEQ multiplex PCR, and TCRdb holds only the in-frame ones, with some missing. Among 130,000 or so clones, around four fifths were seen once, and the ten largest hold less than 25%. The sample consisted of blood, taken from a patient whose treatment included radiotherapy and nephrectomy. Receptors originate from a woman aged 45-65 years with renal cell carcinoma. Both conserved end residues are part of each CDR3. D genes are given only for firm matches. Size values are once, few and many counts, or a class for expanded clones, and some rows have none.

TRBV9	NA	NA	TRBJ1-1	CASSETPRESTEAFF	TGTGCCAGCAGCGAGACCCCCAGGGAGAGCACTGAAGCTTTCTTT
TRBV9	NA	NA	TRBJ2-3	CASSVVGGSSTDTQYF	TGTGCCAGCAGCGTAGTCGGTGGATCTAGCACAGATACGCAGTATTTT
TRBV18	NA	once	TRBJ1-1	CASSRDPRHTEAFF	TGTGCCAGCTCACGAGACCCGAGGCACACTGAAGCTTTCTTT
TRBV29-1	NA	few	TRBJ2-5	CSVVEYLGTQYF	TGCAGCGTTGTGGAGTACTTGGGGACCCAGTACTTC
TRBV4-3	TRBD2	NA	TRBJ2-1	CASSQDPLAGGTLDNEQFF	TGCGCCAGCAGCCAAGATCCACTAGCGGGAGGGACCCTCGACAATGAGCAGTTCTTC
TRBV27	NA	NA	TRBJ2-5	CASSGTLNPRETQYF	TGTGCCAGCAGTGGAACCCTCAACCCGCGGGAGACCCAGTACTTC
TRBV27	NA	few	TRBJ1-2	CASSLRGQYGYTF	TGTGCCAGCAGTTTAAGGGGCCAATATGGCTACACCTTC
TRBV5-4	NA	NA	TRBJ2-5	CASSLAGPGTQYF	TGTGCCAGCAGCTTGGCGGGGCCCGGGACCCAGTACTTC
TRBV6-6	TRBD1	once	TRBJ2-7	CASSYRGLEQYF	TGTGCCAGCAGTTACAGGGGGCTCGAGCAGTACTTC
TRBV7-6	NA	NA	TRBJ1-4	CASSLEWGADEKLFF	TGTGCCAGCAGCTTAGAGTGGGGGGCTGATGAAAAACTGTTTTTT
TRBV5-4	NA	NA	TRBJ2-3	CASSQDTDTQYF	TGTGCCAGCAGCCAAGACACAGATACGCAGTATTTT
TRBV4-1	NA	once	TRBJ2-3	CASSQADSRAADLDTQYF	TGCGCCAGCAGCCAAGCCGACTCCCGGGCGGCCGACTTAGATACGCAGTATTTT
TRBV19	NA	NA	TRBJ2-3	CASDWGGTSTDTQYF	TGTGCCAGTGACTGGGGTGGGACCAGCACAGATACGCAGTATTTT
TRBV7-2	NA	many	TRBJ1-3	CASSPGGSPGNTIYF	TGTGCCAGCAGCCCTGGCGGTTCCCCCGGAAACACCATATATTTT
TRBV28	TRBD2	NA	TRBJ2-3	CASKGAGGPSTDTQYF	TGTGCCAGCAAGGGCGCGGGAGGGCCTAGCACAGATACGCAGTATTTT
TRBV5-6	NA	NA	TRBJ1-5	CASSTGTTHSNQPQHF	TGTGCCAGCAGTACCGGGACCACCCATAGCAATCAGCCCCAGCATTTT
TRBV6-5	TRBD2	NA	TRBJ2-2	CASRDLAANTGELFF	TGTGCCAGCAGGGACCTAGCGGCGAACACCGGGGAGCTGTTTTTT
TRBV4-2	TRBD1	few	TRBJ2-5	CASSQGRGETQYF	TGTGCCAGCAGCCAAGGCAGGGGGGAGACCCAGTACTTC
TRBV7-2	TRBD1	NA	TRBJ1-1	CASSLARGRSTEAFF	TGTGCCAGCAGCTTAGCCAGGGGGCGATCCACTGAAGCTTTCTTT
TRBV5-4	TRBD2	NA	TRBJ2-7	CASSPGKAGSSYEQYF	TGTGCCAGCAGTCCAGGAAAAGCGGGGAGCTCCTACGAGCAGTACTTC
TRBV5-1	NA	NA	TRBJ2-7	CASSPGQLSYEQYF	TGCGCCAGCAGCCCAGGACAGCTATCCTACGAGCAGTACTTC
TRBV20-1	TRBD2	NA	TRBJ2-3	CSGLAGDTQYF	TGCAGTGGACTAGCGGGGGATACGCAGTATTTT
TRBV9	TRBD1	NA	TRBJ1-1	CASSVTGSTEAFF	TGTGCCAGCAGCGTGACAGGGAGCACTGAAGCTTTCTTT
TRBV10-3	TRBD1	NA	TRBJ2-7	CAIRPGTAYEQYF	TGTGCCATCAGGCCCGGGACAGCCTACGAGCAGTACTTC
TRBV6-1	NA	NA	TRBJ2-5	CASSDGGLLGGQETQYF	TGTGCCAGCAGTGACGGGGGGCTCCTAGGTGGACAAGAGACCCAGTACTTC
TRBV10-3	TRBD2	NA	TRBJ2-2	CATERGGLTGELFF	TGTGCCACGGAGCGGGGGGGACTTACCGGGGAGCTGTTTTTT
TRBV2	TRBD1	NA	TRBJ2-7	CASRGQNHEQYF	TGTGCCAGCAGGGGACAGAACCACGAGCAGTACTTC
TRBV27	NA	NA	TRBJ1-1	CASSLPGGNTEAFF	TGTGCCAGCAGTTTGCCGGGCGGAAACACTGAAGCTTTCTTT
TRBV5-1	TRBD1	NA	TRBJ2-7	CASSFGQGMAYEQYF	TGCGCCAGCAGCTTTGGACAGGGGATGGCCTACGAGCAGTACTTC
TRBV19	NA	NA	TRBJ1-3	CASNSMSSGNTIYF	TGTGCCAGTAACAGTATGAGCTCTGGAAACACCATATATTTT
TRBV28	NA	NA	TRBJ1-1	CASKGTTEAFF	TGTGCCAGCAAGGGAACCACTGAAGCTTTCTTT
TRBV29-1	NA	NA	TRBJ2-6	CSVPQEGASGANVLTF	TGCAGCGTACCACAAGAGGGAGCTTCTGGGGCCAACGTCCTGACTTTC
TRBV2	TRBD1	NA	TRBJ1-2	CASMQGVQPNYGYTF	TGTGCCAGCATGCAGGGGGTTCAGCCTAACTATGGCTACACCTTC
TRBV25-1	NA	NA	TRBJ2-5	CASSESPQDQETQYF	TGTGCCAGCAGTGAATCCCCCCAGGACCAAGAGACCCAGTACTTC
TRBV10-3	NA	NA	TRBJ1-1	CAISDGGEAFF	TGTGCCATCAGTGACGGGGGTGAAGCTTTCTTT
TRBV9	NA	NA	TRBJ1-3	CASSVDPGDEGRSGNTIYF	TGTGCCAGCAGCGTAGACCCCGGGGATGAGGGTAGAAGTGGAAACACCATATATTTT
TRBV7-9	TRBD1	NA	TRBJ2-7	CASSFGTGYEQYF	TGTGCCAGCAGCTTTGGGACAGGCTACGAGCAGTACTTC
TRBV19	NA	few	TRBJ1-2	CASSIRDGYTF	TGTGCCAGTAGTATCAGGGATGGCTACACCTTC
TRBV10-3	NA	NA	TRBJ2-1	CAIERGAEANEQFF	TGTGCCATCGAAAGGGGAGCGGAGGCCAATGAGCAGTTCTTC
TRBV6-6	TRBD1	few	TRBJ2-7	CASAQGQTSYEQYF	TGTGCCAGCGCCCAGGGACAGACCTCCTACGAGCAGTACTTC
TRBV7-2	NA	NA	TRBJ1-3	CASSGTGAGNTIYF	TGTGCCAGCAGTGGGACTGGAGCTGGAAACACCATATATTTT
TRBV5-4	NA	NA	TRBJ2-7	CASSGLRNEQYF	TGTGCCAGCAGCGGACTACGTAACGAGCAGTACTTC
TRBV9	NA	NA	TRBJ1-2	CASSVVGAAIANYGYTF	TGTGCCAGCAGCGTAGTCGGGGCTGCTATAGCTAACTATGGCTACACCTTC
TRBV28	TRBD1	few	TRBJ1-1	CASSRGGGGTEAFF	TGTGCCAGCTCCCGAGGGGGCGGAGGCACTGAAGCTTTCTTT
TRBV5-1	NA	NA	TRBJ1-1	CASSSGDRRTEAFF	TGCGCCAGCAGCTCGGGGGACCGGAGGACTGAAGCTTTCTTT
TRBV28	NA	NA	TRBJ2-7	CASSPESNYSYEQYF	TGTGCCAGCAGCCCTGAGTCAAACTACTCCTACGAGCAGTACTTC
TRBV4-3	NA	NA	TRBJ2-1	CASSQDLHKGEQFF	TGCGCCAGCAGCCAAGATCTCCATAAAGGTGAGCAGTTCTTC
TRBV28	NA	NA	TRBJ1-3	CASSSTAISGNTIYF	TGTGCCAGCAGTTCCACAGCGATCTCTGGAAACACCATATATTTT
TRBV30	TRBD2	NA	TRBJ2-7	CAWSVGLVYEQYF	TGTGCCTGGAGTGTGGGACTAGTCTACGAGCAGTACTTC
TRBV4-3	TRBD1	NA	TRBJ1-6	CASSQDRRQGSTPLHF	TGCGCCAGCAGCCAAGATCGCCGACAGGGTAGTACACCCCTCCACTTT
TRBV10-3	TRBD1	NA	TRBJ1-5	CAISEGDRDNQPQHF	TGTGCCATCAGTGAAGGGGACAGGGACAATCAGCCCCAGCATTTT
TRBV5-4	NA	NA	TRBJ1-1	CASSFLREAFF	TGTGCCAGCAGCTTTTTACGTGAAGCTTTCTTT
TRBV4-3	NA	NA	TRBJ1-2	CASSQAPGRQTYGYTF	TGCGCCAGCAGCCAAGCCCCGGGCCGACAGACCTATGGCTACACCTTC
TRBV10-1	NA	once	TRBJ2-7	CASSSGTFHEQYF	TGCGCCAGCAGTTCCGGGACTTTCCACGAGCAGTACTTC